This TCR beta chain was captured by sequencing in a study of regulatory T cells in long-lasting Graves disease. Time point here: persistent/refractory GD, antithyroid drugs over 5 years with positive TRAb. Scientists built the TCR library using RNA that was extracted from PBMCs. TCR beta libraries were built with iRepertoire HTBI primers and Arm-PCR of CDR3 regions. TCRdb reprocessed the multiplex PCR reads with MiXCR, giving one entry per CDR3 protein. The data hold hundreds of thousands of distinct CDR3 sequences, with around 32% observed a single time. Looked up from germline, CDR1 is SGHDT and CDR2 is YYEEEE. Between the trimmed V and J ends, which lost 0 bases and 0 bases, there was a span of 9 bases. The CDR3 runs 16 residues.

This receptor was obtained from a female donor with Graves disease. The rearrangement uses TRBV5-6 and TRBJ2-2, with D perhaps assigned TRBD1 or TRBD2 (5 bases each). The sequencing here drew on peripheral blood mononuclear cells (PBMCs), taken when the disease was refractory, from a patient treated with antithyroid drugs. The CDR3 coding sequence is TGTGCCAGCAGCTTGGGAGGGGTTGCGAACACCGGGGAGCTGTTTTTT. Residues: CASSLGGVANTGELFF. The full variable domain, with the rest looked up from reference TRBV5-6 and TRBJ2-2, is DAGVTQSPTHLIKTRGQQVTLRCSPKSGHDTVSWYQQALGQGPQFIFQYYEEEERQRGNFPDRFSGHQFPNYSSELNVNALLLGDSALYLCASSLGGVANTGELFFGEGSRLTVL.